One and the same sample provided the 32 T cell receptor beta chains below, sequenced in a study of blood T cells in healthy people across ages (dated by TCRdb to 2013 to 2016). Library creation used 5' RACE. Sequenced using an Illumina HiSeq 2500. The second PCR ran for roughly 7 to 12 cycles and used a J-beta primer mix along with a sample-barcoded 5' primer. TCRdb's own reprocessing of the public reads used fastp at Q25 and MiXCR and kept productive beta chains. Rows are unified per CDR3 protein, each entry keeping the most common DNA and genes. The sample table shows about 1.4 million distinct CDR3 sequences, and approximately 59% are seen once. The ten largest make up 6.7% of the sample. Sequenced material: blood. The receptor set was obtained from a man younger than 30 in good health.

The chain couples TRBV10-3 to TRBJ2-6; perhaps TRBD2 as D (6 bases). The CDR3 length is 16 residues. The V end lost 5 bases, the J end lost 1 base, and 12 bases lay between the germline ends. CDR1 and CDR2 from the germline V gene are ENHRY and SYGVKD. Written as DNA, the CDR3 is TGTGCCATCAGTTTCACCGGGACTTCTGGGGCCAACGTCCTGACTTTC. Residues: CAISFTGTSGANVLTF.

The chain combines TRBV21-1 with TRBJ2-4; TRBD2 is the table's D call, not checked against the DNA. The J call is uncertain, as TRBJ2-7 better fits the DNA end. TRBV21-1 is a pseudogene. CDR3 length: 18 residues. The CDR3 nucleotides read TGTGCCAGCAGCAAAGTTGGTAGCGGGGGAAGATTAACCTACGAGCAGTACTTC. This encodes CASSKVGSGGRLTYEQYF.

The chain uses TRBV12-3 or TRBV12-4 and TRBJ2-1; 8 bases fit TRBD2. Near its end, the DNA agrees better with TRBJ2-7, so the J call may be wrong. CDR3 length equals 16 residues. The CDR3 loop reads CASSFGGVGSYNEQYF. For the CDR3, the DNA is TGTGCCAGCAGTTTCGGGGGGGTCGGATCCTACAATGAGCAGTACTTC.

As to this clonotype: Relative to the germline gene, one junction end is altered; a read error may explain this. This sequence joins TRBV6-6 and TRBJ2-5; 11 bases are shared with TRBD1. CDR3 size: 15 residues. Germline V lookup: CDR1 MNHNY, CDR2 SVGAGI (reference sequence). CDR3 sequence reads: CTSSRDRGYQETQYF. In DNA, the CDR3 is TGTACCAGCAGCCGGGACAGGGGGTACCAAGAGACCCAGTACTTC.

Regarding this clonotype: Its ends do not fully match the called genes, so a read error is possible. This chain connects TRBV27 to TRBJ2-7; the D call may be TRBD1 or TRBD2 (5 bases each). CDR1 is MNHEY and CDR2 is SMNVEV in the germline V gene (reference sequence). The CDR3 has 13 residues. CDR3 DNA sequence: TGTGCCAGCATTTTATTGGGGGCCTACGAGCAGTACTTC. Translated, it gives CASILLGAYEQYF.

The chain links TRBV2 to TRBJ2-5; a possible D gene is TRBD2 (6 bases). CDR3 length equals 15 residues. In germline, CDR1 is SNHLY, CDR2 FYNNEI. V was pared by 10 bases and J by 11 bases, with 29 bases between. CDR3 residues: CAILRGKPGGNEQYF. The DNA for the CDR3 is TGTGCCATCTTGCGCGGGAAGCCCGGAGGCAATGAGCAGTACTTC.

This clonotype was observed a single time. J is TRBJ2-4 and V is TRBV6-2 or TRBV6-3; 10 bases are a match to TRBD2. Per germline, CDR1 MNHEY and CDR2 SVGEGT. This CDR3 has 15 residues. V was clipped by 0 bases and J by 13 bases; unmatched bases: 9. Written as DNA, the CDR3 is TGTGCCAGCAGTTACTCGGGACTAGCGACCTCTGAGCAGTACTTC. It yields the protein CASSYSGLATSEQYF.

The V call is TRBV20-1, the J call TRBJ2-3; TRBD1 or TRBD2 may be the D gene (6 bases each). The CDR3 is made up of 14 amino acids. Trimming stripped 3 bases from V and 4 bases from J, with 14 bases between. Germline lookup yields CDR1 DFQATT and CDR2 SNEGSKA (reference sequence). The CDR3 spells CSASGKGGPDTQYF. CDR3 nucleotide sequence: TGCAGTGCTAGCGGGAAGGGGGGCCCAGATACGCAGTATTTT.

The gene calls are TRBV27 and TRBJ2-2; D might be TRBD1 or TRBD2, each matching 6 bases. The V end was cut by 5 bases, the J end by 3 bases, with 13 bases between. The CDR3 is 15 residues long. Germline-derived CDR1 and CDR2 are MNHEY and SMNVEV (reference sequence). The DNA of the CDR3 is TGTGCCAGCAGTCTCGGGGGCTCCTACACCGGGGAGCTGTTTTTT. This encodes CASSLGGSYTGELFF.

V gene TRBV20-1 combines with J gene TRBJ2-5; 10 bases line up with TRBD1. There are 15 residues in the CDR3. The germline CDR1 and CDR2 sequences are DFQATT and SNEGSKA (reference sequence). The junction had 4 bases not matched to a gene; V was cut back by 1 base and J by 2 bases. The CDR3 sequence: CSARGGQGRQETQYF. The CDR3 DNA sequence: TGCAGTGCTAGAGGGGGACAGGGGAGACAAGAGACCCAGTACTTC.

The V and J genes are TRBV28 and TRBJ1-2; 10 nucleotides agree with TRBD1. Per the germline V gene, CDR1 is MDHEN and CDR2 is SYDVKM. The ends lost 5 bases at V and 1 base at J; junction bases unmatched: 7. CDR3 length equals 16 residues. Written as DNA, the CDR3 is TGTGCCAGCAGTCAGACAGGGGGCTGGTTTAACTATGGCTACACCTTC. Protein sequence: CASSQTGGWFNYGYTF.

The rearrangement uses TRBV15 and TRBJ1-1; TRBD1 aligns across 7 bases. With V trimmed by 7 bases and J by 4 bases, 6 bases remained unmatched. Germline CDR1 reads LNHNV; CDR2 reads YYDKDF (reference sequence). This CDR3 comprises 13 residues. CDR3 sequence: CATTTGWSTEAFF. DNA for the CDR3: TGTGCCACCACGACAGGGTGGAGCACTGAAGCTTTCTTT.

The CDR3 region has the DNA TGCGCCAGCAGCCGCGGACAGGGACACACAGATACGCAGTATTTT. Protein product: CASSRGQGHTDTQYF. This chain connects TRBV5-1 to TRBJ2-3; the match to TRBD1 covers 8 bases. The length of the CDR3 is 15 residues. With 4 bases clipped from V and 2 bases from J, the junction kept 6 bases outside the gene matches. Germline CDR1 reads SGHRS; CDR2 reads YFSETQ.

In this sample, this clonotype turned up a few times. The rearrangement links TRBV7-2 to TRBJ2-2, with TRBD2 matching over 8 bases. V gave up 0 bases and J gave up 6 bases; unmatched junction bases: 12. CDR1 SGHTA and CDR2 FQGNSA come from the germline V gene. The CDR3 totals 18 residues. CDR3 coding DNA: TGTGCCAGCAGCTTAGCAAGAGGGGTAGCGGGGTCCGCCGGGGAGCTGTTTTTT. Translation: CASSLARGVAGSAGELFF.

The CDR3 reads CASSDPGGNGYTF. CDR3 in DNA: TGTGCCAGCAGTGATCCAGGGGGGAATGGCTACACCTTC. This chain joins TRBV2 and TRBJ1-2, with 7 positions matching TRBD1. Trimming cost V 3 bases and J 6 bases; bases outside gene matches: 4. CDR3 length equals 13 residues. The germline V gene has CDR1 SNHLY and CDR2 FYNNEI.

The chain is built from TRBV6-5 and TRBJ2-3; the D gene is possibly TRBD2 (6 bases). The CDR3 runs to 15 residues. CDR1 is MNHEY, CDR2 SVGAGI, per germline. V lost 7 bases to trimming and J lost 2 bases, with 16 bases between them. CDR3 bases: TGTGCCAGCACCTTCCGGGCGGGATTCACAGATACGCAGTATTTT. Protein product: CASTFRAGFTDTQYF.

The genes are TRBV29-1 and TRBJ2-7; 7 bases align to TRBD2. J lost 6 bases, V lost 6 bases, and 8 bases had no gene match. The V gene's germline CDR1 is SQVTM and CDR2 ANQGSEA. The length of the CDR3 is 12 residues. CDR3 nucleotide sequence: TGCAGCGTGGGGGAGGGAGATTCCGAGCAGTACTTC. This translates into CSVGEGDSEQYF.

The rearrangement joins TRBV5-1 to TRBJ2-1, with D unresolved. The length of the CDR3 is 15 residues. V lost 4 bases and J lost 0, with 11 bases in between. The germline V gene has CDR1 SGHRS and CDR2 YFSETQ. The CDR3 region is CASSPEERSYNEQFF. The CDR3 region has the DNA TGCGCCAGCAGCCCGGAAGAACGCTCCTACAATGAGCAGTTCTTC.

CDR3 in amino acids: CASSGGQRPNYGYTF. The CDR3, as DNA: TGCGCCAGCAGCGGCGGACAGAGACCTAACTATGGCTACACCTTC. The chain joins TRBV5-1 to TRBJ1-2; maybe TRBD1 (6 bases). The V and J ends lost 4 bases and 0 bases respectively, with 13 bases between them. CDR1 and CDR2 from the germline V gene are SGHRS and YFSETQ. The CDR3 is 15 amino acids.

This chain connects TRBV25-1 to TRBJ1-2; 8 bases fit TRBD1. V shed 5 bases, J shed 4 bases, and the junction held 12 bases outside the gene matches. Germline CDR1 and CDR2: MGHDK and SYGVNS. CDR3 size: 16 residues. The CDR3 loop reads CASSWTGLARGYGYTF. For the CDR3, the DNA is TGTGCCAGCAGTTGGACAGGGTTAGCGAGAGGCTATGGCTACACCTTC.

This clonotype was seen more than once but under ten times. Here the CDR3 reads CASSSRPRPYEQYF. CDR3 bases: TGTGCCAGCAGTTCCCGCCCCAGACCCTACGAGCAGTACTTC. The genes are TRBV12-3 or TRBV12-4 and TRBJ2-7; D is uncertain. V lost 4 bases to trimming and J lost 2 bases, with 12 bases between them. The CDR3 is 14 amino acids.

This clonotype was observed a single time. One end of the junction fails to match germline, which may point to a read error. The CDR3: CAISEGLAGAPSTDTKYF. For the CDR3, the DNA is TGTGCCATCAGTGAAGGACTAGCGGGAGCCCCCAGCACAGATACGAAGTATTTT. J is TRBJ2-3 and V is TRBV10-3; TRBD2 matches at 13 bases. CDR1 is ENHRY, CDR2 SYGVKD, per germline. This CDR3 is built from 18 residues.

The chain combines TRBV20-1 with TRBJ2-7; 9 bases agree with TRBD1. Germline V gene sequence: CDR1 DFQATT, CDR2 SNEGSKA (reference sequence). The CDR3 consists of 15 residues. Germline trimming cut 3 bases from V and 8 bases from J; bases unmatched to any gene: 14. In DNA form, the CDR3 reads TGCAGTGCTAGGGGGACAGGGAGTTTTGGGCTCAAGCAGTACTTC. This gives the protein CSARGTGSFGLKQYF.

The rearrangement uses TRBV2 and TRBJ2-1, with 11 bases that match TRBD2. The germline CDR1 and CDR2 sequences are SNHLY and FYNNEI. Trimming cost V 7 bases and J 1 base; bases outside gene matches: 15. The length of the CDR3 is 19 residues. The CDR3 DNA reads TGTGCCAGCAACGTACATACTAGCGGGAGTTTAAGTTCCTACAATGAGCAGTTCTTC. Residues: CASNVHTSGSLSSYNEQFF. The full variable domain, its missing parts supplied by reference TRBV2 and TRBJ2-1, is EPEVTQTPSHQVTQMGQEVILRCVPISNHLYFYWYRQILGQKVEFLVSFYNNEISEKSEIFDDQFSVERPDGSNFTLKIRSTKLEDSAMYFCASNVHTSGSLSSYNEQFFGPGTRLTVL.

The V call is TRBV27, the J call TRBJ2-7; 10 bases match TRBD2. The CDR3 is 15 residues long. Germline CDR1 is MNHEY and CDR2 is SMNVEV (reference sequence). Unmatched junction bases numbered 3, after V lost 3 bases and J lost 1 base. The CDR3, as DNA: TGTGCCAGCAGTTTCCAGACTAGCGGGTCCTACGAGCAGTACTTC. Residues: CASSFQTSGSYEQYF.

This chain joins TRBV11-2 and TRBJ1-2; no firm D call. CDR1 and CDR2 from the germline V gene are SGHAT and FQNNGV. V was clipped by 5 bases and J by 1 base, with 11 bases between them. CDR3 length: 14 amino acids. The CDR3 nucleotides are TGTGCCAGCAGCGCCGGACTGTATAACTATGGCTACACCTTC. Encoded protein: CASSAGLYNYGYTF. The whole variable domain, remainder taken from reference TRBV11-2 and TRBJ1-2, is EAGVAQSPRYKIIEKRQSVAFWCNPISGHATLYWYQQILGQGPKLLIQFQNNGVVDDSQLPKDRFSAERLKGVDSTLKIQPAKLEDSAVYLCASSAGLYNYGYTFGSGTRLTVV.

This clonotype appeared a few times. The chain employs TRBV29-1 and TRBJ1-1; D is ambiguous. CDR3 length: 13 amino acids. Germline CDR1 is SQVTM and CDR2 is ANQGSEA. V shed 5 bases and J shed 0 bases, with 10 bases lying between them. Written as DNA, the CDR3 is TGCAGCGTTCAAGGGTTTATGAACACTGAAGCTTTCTTT. Translating gives CSVQGFMNTEAFF. The full variable domain, in which reference TRBV29-1 and TRBJ1-1 provide the parts outside the CDR3, is SAVISQKPSRDICQRGTSLTIQCQVDSQVTMMFWYRQQPGQSLTLIATANQGSEATYESGFVIDKFPISRPNLTFSTLTVSNMSPEDSSIYLCSVQGFMNTEAFFGQGTRLTVV.

V usage is TRBV20-1 and J usage is TRBJ1-1; D remains ambiguous. Germline lookup yields CDR1 DFQATT and CDR2 SNEGSKA (reference sequence). The CDR3 spans 12 residues. The CDR3 is CRGWDGNTEAFF. The CDR3 coding sequence is TGCAGGGGGTGGGATGGGAACACTGAAGCTTTCTTT.

The rearrangement links TRBV12-3 or TRBV12-4 to TRBJ1-5, with D hard to call. This CDR3 region has 12 residues. Trimming stripped 3 bases from V and 5 bases from J, with 5 bases between. The CDR3 DNA reads as TGTGCCAGCAGTTTTACGGATCAGCCCCAGCATTTT. This codes for CASSFTDQPQHF.

This chain connects TRBV20-1 to TRBJ2-2, with D perhaps matching TRBD1 (5 bases). Germline CDR1 reads DFQATT; CDR2 reads SNEGSKA (reference sequence). Trimming removed 5 bases at V and 6 bases at J, with 13 bases between. This CDR3 region has 13 residues. CDR3 loop: CSAPTVRAGELFF. CDR3 nucleotides: TGCAGTGCTCCGACGGTCAGGGCCGGGGAGCTGTTTTTT.

The rearrangement links TRBV21-1 to TRBJ2-4; the D call TRBD2 from the table was never checked on the DNA. TRBV21-1 is noted as a pseudogene. The CDR3 covers 19 residues. DNA for the CDR3: TGTGCCAGCAGCAAAGGGAGGAGTCGGTCAGTACTAGCCAAAAACATTCAGTACTTC. Protein product: CASSKGRSRSVLAKNIQYF.

The chain uses TRBV29-1 and TRBJ2-2; D call uncertain. Looked up from germline, CDR1 is SQVTM and CDR2 is ANQGSEA. This CDR3 contains 12 residues. V lost 7 bases, J lost 6 bases, and 12 bases lay in between. CDR3 DNA sequence: TGCAGCGCCACCCAGGCGCCCGGGGAGCTGTTTTTT. Its protein is CSATQAPGELFF.